The present TCR beta chain was sequenced within a study of blood T cell repertoires in COVID-19. Study-wide background: Collection of acute and convalescent COVID-19 samples took place in the United States, Italy and Spain.

V was clipped by 4 bases and J by 2 bases; unmatched bases: 7. The CDR3 sequence is 15 residues long. Germline V gene sequence: CDR1 GTSNPN, CDR2 SVGIG (reference sequence). Only in-frame clones appear in the TCRdb table, and some are missing; sequencing was by immunoSEQ multiplex PCR. This sample has around 440,000 clones, with 88% found just once. The TCR was taken from a woman in her 50s with COVID-19, enrolled during active disease. The sequenced sample consisted of peripheral blood. The chain employs TRBV30 and TRBJ1-2; 10 bases map to TRBD1. The CDR3 protein is CAWTPDRGGNYGYTF. CDR3 nucleotides: TGTGCCTGGACTCCGGACAGGGGGGGAAACTATGGCTACACCTTC.